This T cell receptor beta chain was documented in a study of T cell responses to AZD1222 COVID-19 vaccine. This CDR3 spans 13 amino acids. Germline V gives CDR1 GTSNPN, CDR2 SVGIG (reference sequence). Trimming shortened V by 2 bases and J by 3 bases, and 10 bases separated the two germline ends. The method was immunoSEQ multiplex PCR; TCRdb's version includes in-frame clones alone and lacks a portion of them. The sample records tens of thousands of clones, more than 80% being singletons. The sequence derives from an adult in good health. This chain connects TRBV30 to TRBJ1-1; D call uncertain. This sample comprised peripheral blood, obtained on day 0 of MenACWY control vaccination. CDR3 amino acids: CAWSRWRDTEAFF. The DNA of the CDR3 is TGTGCCTGGAGTCGATGGAGGGACACTGAAGCTTTCTTT.